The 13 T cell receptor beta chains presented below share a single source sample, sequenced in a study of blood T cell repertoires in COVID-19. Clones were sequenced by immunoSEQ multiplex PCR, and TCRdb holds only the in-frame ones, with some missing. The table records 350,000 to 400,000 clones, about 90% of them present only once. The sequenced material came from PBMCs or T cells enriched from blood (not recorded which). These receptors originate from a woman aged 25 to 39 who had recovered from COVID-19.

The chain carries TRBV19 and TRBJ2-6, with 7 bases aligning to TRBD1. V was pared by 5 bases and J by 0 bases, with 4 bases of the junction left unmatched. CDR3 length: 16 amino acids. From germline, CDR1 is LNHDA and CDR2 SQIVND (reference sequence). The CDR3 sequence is CASSGGQHSGANVLTF. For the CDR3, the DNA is TGTGCCAGTAGTGGGGGACAGCACTCTGGGGCCAACGTCCTGACTTTC.

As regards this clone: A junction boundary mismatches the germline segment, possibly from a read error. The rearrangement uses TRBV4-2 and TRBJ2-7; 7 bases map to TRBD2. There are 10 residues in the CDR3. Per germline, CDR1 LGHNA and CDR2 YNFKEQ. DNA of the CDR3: TGTGCCAGCAGCCCTAGACGGGGGGTTTTC. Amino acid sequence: CASSPRRGVF.

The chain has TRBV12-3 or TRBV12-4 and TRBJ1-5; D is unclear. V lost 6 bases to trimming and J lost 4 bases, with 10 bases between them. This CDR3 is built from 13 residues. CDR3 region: CASSYGGNQPQHF. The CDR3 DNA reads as TGTGCCAGCAGCTACGGCGGGAATCAGCCCCAGCATTTT.

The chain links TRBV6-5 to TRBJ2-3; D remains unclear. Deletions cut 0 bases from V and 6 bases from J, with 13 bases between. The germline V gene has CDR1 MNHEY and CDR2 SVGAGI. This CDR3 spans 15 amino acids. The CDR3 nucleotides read TGTGCCAGCAGTTACTCAACAGTGGGTGGGGATACGCAGTATTTT. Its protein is CASSYSTVGGDTQYF.

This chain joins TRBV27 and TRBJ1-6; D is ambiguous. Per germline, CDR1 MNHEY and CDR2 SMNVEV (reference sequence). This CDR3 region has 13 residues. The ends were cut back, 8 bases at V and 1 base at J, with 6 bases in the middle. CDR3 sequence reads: CASAWSYNSPLHF. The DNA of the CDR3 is TGTGCCAGCGCGTGGTCCTATAATTCACCCCTCCACTTT.

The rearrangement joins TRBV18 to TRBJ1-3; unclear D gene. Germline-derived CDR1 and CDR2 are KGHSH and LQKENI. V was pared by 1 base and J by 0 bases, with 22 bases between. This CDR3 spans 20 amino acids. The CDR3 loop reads CASSPRTNGLGGSSGNTIYF. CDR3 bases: TGTGCCAGCTCACCACGGACGAACGGGCTAGGAGGGAGCTCTGGAAACACCATATATTTT.

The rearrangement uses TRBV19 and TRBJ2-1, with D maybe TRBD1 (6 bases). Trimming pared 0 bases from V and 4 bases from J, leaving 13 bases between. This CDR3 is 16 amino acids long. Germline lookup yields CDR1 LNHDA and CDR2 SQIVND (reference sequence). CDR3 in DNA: TGTGCCAGTAGTATAGATTTTTTACAGGGTTACAATGAGCAGTTCTTC. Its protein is CASSIDFLQGYNEQFF.

The DNA for the CDR3 is TGCGCCAGCAGCCAAGATCAGGGGACAGGGTTAGTGACTAATGAAAAACTGTTTTTT. Amino acids: CASSQDQGTGLVTNEKLFF. The V gene is TRBV4-3, the J gene TRBJ1-4; 9 nucleotides agree with TRBD1. V gave up 0 bases and J gave up 2 bases; unmatched junction bases: 10. This CDR3 has 19 residues. CDR1 and CDR2 from the germline V gene are LGHNA and YSLEER.

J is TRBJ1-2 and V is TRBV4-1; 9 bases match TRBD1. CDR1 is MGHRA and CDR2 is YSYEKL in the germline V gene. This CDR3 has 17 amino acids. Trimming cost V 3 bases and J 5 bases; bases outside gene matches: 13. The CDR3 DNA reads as TGCGCCAGCAGCCAGACCCACGCCGGGACAGGGTCTTATGGCTACACCTTC. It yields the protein CASSQTHAGTGSYGYTF.

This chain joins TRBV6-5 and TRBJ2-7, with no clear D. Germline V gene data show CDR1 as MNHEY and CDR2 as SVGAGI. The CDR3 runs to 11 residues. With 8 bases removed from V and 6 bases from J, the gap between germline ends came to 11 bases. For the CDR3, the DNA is TGTGCCAGCTCCGCTCTCGGCGAGCAGTACTTC. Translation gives CASSALGEQYF.

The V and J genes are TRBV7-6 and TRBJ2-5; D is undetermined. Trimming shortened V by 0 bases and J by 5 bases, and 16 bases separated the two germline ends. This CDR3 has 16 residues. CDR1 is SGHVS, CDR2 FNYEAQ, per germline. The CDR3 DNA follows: TGTGCCAGCAGCTTAGCGCCCTCGACACCCTTTGAGACCCAGTACTTC. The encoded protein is CASSLAPSTPFETQYF.

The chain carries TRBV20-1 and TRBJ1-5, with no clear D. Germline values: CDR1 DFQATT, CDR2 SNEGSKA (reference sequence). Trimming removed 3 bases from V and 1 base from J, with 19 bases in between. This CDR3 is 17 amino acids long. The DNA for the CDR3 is TGCAGTGCTAGTCCGCCCCCCCCCGACGGGAGCAATCAGCCCCAGCATTTT. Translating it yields CSASPPPPDGSNQPQHF.

The CDR3 DNA reads TGTGCCAGCAGTTTATCGGGGGGGGCTAGCGGGAGGGTGGATGAGCAGTTCTTC. Amino acid sequence: CASSLSGGASGRVDEQFF. The genes are TRBV27 and TRBJ2-1; 12 bases align to TRBD2. The CDR3 totals 18 residues. Germline V gene data show CDR1 as MNHEY and CDR2 as SMNVEV (reference sequence). The junction had 11 bases not matched to a gene; V was cut back by 0 bases and J by 8 bases.